The clone carrying this TCR beta chain has just a few counts. Its antigen is unidentified. V gave up 5 bases and J gave up 2 bases; unmatched junction bases: 5. This CDR3 region has 14 residues. Germline V CDR1 and CDR2: MNHNS, SASEGT. Both 60 Vbeta primers and 13 Jbeta primers went into the PCR. Assay used: immunoSEQ multiplex PCR; TCRdb lists only in-frame clones, some missing. The top ten hold around 2.8% of the sample, which has over 150,000 clones, 60% to 80% seen once. The data are from a study of cytomegalovirus exposure and HLA in healthy donors. Whole-study results and caveats: Sequencing artifact likely explains a cluster of highly shared sequence variants.

The source is a woman aged 35 to 49 in good health and CMV-seropositive. The source material was PBMCs. The chain recombines TRBV6-1 with TRBJ2-5; 7 positions match TRBD1. The CDR3 region has the DNA TGTGCCAGCAGTCGACAGGGCCCACAAGAGACCCAGTACTTC. Protein: CASSRQGPQETQYF.